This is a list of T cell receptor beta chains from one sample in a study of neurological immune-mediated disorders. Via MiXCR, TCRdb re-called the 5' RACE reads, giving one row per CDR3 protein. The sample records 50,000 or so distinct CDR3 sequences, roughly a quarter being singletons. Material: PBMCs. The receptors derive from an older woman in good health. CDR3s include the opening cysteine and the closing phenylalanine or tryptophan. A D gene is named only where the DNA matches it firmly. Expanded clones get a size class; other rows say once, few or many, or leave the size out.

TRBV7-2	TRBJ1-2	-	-	TGTGCCAGCAGCTTAGGAGCCAAGGGATATGGCTACACCTTC	CASSLGAKGYGYTF
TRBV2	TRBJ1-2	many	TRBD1	TGTGCCAGCCTACCGCAGGGGGCCGGGGGCTATGGCTACACCTTC	CASLPQGAGGYGYTF
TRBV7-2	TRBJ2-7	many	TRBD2	TGTGCCAGCAGCCCCAGAGGCGGGAGGGGGGAGCAGTACTTC	CASSPRGGRGEQYF
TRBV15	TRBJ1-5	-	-	TGTGCCACCAGCAGAGATCCGAATCAGCCCCAGCATTTT	CATSRDPNQPQHF
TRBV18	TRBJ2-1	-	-	TGTGCCAGCTCACGACCGACCGGGGGCGGGAGTACGGATGAGCAGTTCTTC	CASSRPTGGGSTDEQFF
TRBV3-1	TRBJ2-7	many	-	TGTGCCAGCAGCCAAGATACACCCTTGGAGCAGTACTTC	CASSQDTPLEQYF
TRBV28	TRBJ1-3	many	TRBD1	TGTGCCAGCAGTTTGTGGGGAACAGGGGGGGGAGCGGAAAACACCATATATTTT	CASSLWGTGGGAENTIYF
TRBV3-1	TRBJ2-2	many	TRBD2	TGTGCCAGCAGGCGACTAGCGGGAGGTCCCGGGGAGCTGTTTTTT	CASRRLAGGPGELFF
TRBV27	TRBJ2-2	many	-	TGTGCCAGCAGTTGGATGGTTGCCGGGGAGCTGTTTTTT	CASSWMVAGELFF
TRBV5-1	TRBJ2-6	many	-	TGCGCCAGCAGCTTGGGACCGGGATCTGGGGCCAACGTCCTGACTTTC	CASSLGPGSGANVLTF
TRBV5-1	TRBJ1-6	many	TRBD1	TGCGCCAGCAGCCGGGACAGGGGTAATTCACCCCTCCACTTT	CASSRDRGNSPLHF
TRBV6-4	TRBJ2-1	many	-	TGTGCCAGCAGTGCCCAGCCGTCGAGCTCCTACAATGAGCAGTTCTTC	CASSAQPSSSYNEQFF
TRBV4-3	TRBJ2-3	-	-	TGCGCCAGCAGCCAAGGTTTGCGGATGGGGGAAGATACGCAGTATTTT	CASSQGLRMGEDTQYF
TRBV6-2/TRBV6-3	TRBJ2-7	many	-	TGTGCCAGCCTCGCGGGGCTTCGAGGCGAGCAGTACTTC	CASLAGLRGEQYF
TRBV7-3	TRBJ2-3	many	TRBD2	TGTGCCAGCAGCTTAAATGCGGGAGGAACAACAGATACGCAGTATTTT	CASSLNAGGTTDTQYF
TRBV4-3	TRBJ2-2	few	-	TGCGCCAGCAGCCGCTCATCCCAAAACACCGGGGAGCTGTTTTTT	CASSRSSQNTGELFF
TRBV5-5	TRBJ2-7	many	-	TGTGCCAGCAGCTTCGGAGGTTCCTCCTACGAGCAGTACTTC	CASSFGGSSYEQYF
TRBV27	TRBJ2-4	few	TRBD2	TGTGCCAGCAGTTTAAATTGGGGCGGGGGGGCCAAAAACATTCAGTACTTC	CASSLNWGGGAKNIQYF
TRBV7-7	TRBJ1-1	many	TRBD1	TGTGCCAGCAGCACCTGGACAGGAGGAGAAGCTTTCTTT	CASSTWTGGEAFF
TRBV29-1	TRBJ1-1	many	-	TGCAGCTTGGGACCTCACTCCACTGAAGCTTTCTTT	CSLGPHSTEAFF
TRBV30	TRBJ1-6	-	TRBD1	TGTGGAGTTGAGGGGGCAAGGTCACCCCTCCACTTT	CGVEGARSPLHF
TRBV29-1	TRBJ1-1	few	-	TGCAGCGTTGAAGGGGCCGGAACTGAAGCTTTCTTT	CSVEGAGTEAFF
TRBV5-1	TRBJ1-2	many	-	TGCGCCAGCAGCTTGACGACAGAAAACTATGGCTACACCTTC	CASSLTTENYGYTF
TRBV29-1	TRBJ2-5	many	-	TGCAGCGTAAGCAGAAGCACCCAAGAGACCCAGTACTTC	CSVSRSTQETQYF
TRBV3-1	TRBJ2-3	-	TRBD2	TGTGCCAGCAGCCAAGGACTAGCCAGCACAGATACGCAGTATTTT	CASSQGLASTDTQYF